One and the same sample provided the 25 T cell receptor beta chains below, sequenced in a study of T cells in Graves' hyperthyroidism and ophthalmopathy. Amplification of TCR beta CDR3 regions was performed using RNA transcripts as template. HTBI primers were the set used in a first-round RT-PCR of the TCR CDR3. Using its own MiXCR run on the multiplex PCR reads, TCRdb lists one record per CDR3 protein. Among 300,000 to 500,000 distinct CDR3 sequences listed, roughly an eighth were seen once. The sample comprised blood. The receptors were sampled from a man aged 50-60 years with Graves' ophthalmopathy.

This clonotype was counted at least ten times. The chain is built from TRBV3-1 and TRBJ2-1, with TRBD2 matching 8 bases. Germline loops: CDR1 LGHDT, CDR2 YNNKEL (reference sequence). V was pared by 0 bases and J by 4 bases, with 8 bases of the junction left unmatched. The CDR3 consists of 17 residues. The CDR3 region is CASSQDFGLASYNEQFF. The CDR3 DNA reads TGTGCCAGCAGCCAAGATTTCGGACTAGCCTCTTACAATGAGCAGTTCTTC.

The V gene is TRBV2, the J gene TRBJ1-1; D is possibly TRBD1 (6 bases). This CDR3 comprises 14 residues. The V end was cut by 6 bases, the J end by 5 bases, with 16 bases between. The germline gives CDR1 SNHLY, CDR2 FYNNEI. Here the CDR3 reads CASRARQEATEAFF. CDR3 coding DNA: TGTGCCAGCAGGGCTCGACAGGAAGCGACTGAAGCTTTCTTT. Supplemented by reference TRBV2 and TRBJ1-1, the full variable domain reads EPEVTQTPSHQVTQMGQEVILRCVPISNHLYFYWYRQILGQKVEFLVSFYNNEISEKSEIFDDQFSVERPDGSNFTLKIRSTKLEDSAMYFCASRARQEATEAFFGQGTRLTVV.

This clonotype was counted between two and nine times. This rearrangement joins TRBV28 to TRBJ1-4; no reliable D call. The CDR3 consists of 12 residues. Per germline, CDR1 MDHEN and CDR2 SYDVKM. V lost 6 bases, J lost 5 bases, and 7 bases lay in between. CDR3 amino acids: CASSETNEKLFF. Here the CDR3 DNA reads TGTGCCAGCAGCGAAACAAATGAAAAACTGTTTTTT.

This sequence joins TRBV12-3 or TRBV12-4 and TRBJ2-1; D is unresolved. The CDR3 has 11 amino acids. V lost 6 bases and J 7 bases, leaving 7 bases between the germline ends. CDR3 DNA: TGTGCCAGCAGCCGTTCGAATGAGCAGTTCTTC. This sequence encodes CASSRSNEQFF.

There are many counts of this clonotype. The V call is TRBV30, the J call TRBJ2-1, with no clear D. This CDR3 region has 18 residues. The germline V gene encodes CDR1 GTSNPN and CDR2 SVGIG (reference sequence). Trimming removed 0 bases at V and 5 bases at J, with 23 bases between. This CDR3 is CAWSVSVLGIGWNNEQFF. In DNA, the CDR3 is TGTGCCTGGAGTGTATCGGTTCTGGGCATTGGGTGGAACAATGAGCAGTTCTTC.

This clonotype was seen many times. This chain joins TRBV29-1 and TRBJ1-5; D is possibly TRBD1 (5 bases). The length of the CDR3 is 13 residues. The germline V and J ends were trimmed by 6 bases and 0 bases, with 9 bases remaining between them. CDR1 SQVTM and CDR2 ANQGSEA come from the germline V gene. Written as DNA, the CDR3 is TGCAGCGTGCAGGGTAATAGCAATCAGCCCCAGCATTTT. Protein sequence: CSVQGNSNQPQHF.

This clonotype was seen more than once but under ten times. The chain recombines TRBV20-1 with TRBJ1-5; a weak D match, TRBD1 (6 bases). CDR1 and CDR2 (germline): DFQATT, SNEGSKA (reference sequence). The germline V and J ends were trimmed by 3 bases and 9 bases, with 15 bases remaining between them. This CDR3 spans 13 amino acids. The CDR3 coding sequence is TGCAGTGCTAGTGAGGTGGCCAGGGGGCCCCAGCATTTT. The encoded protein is CSASEVARGPQHF.

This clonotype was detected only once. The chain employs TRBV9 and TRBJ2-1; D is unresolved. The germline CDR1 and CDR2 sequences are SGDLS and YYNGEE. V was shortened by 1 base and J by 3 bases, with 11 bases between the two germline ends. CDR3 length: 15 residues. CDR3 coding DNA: TGTGCCAGCAGCGTAAAAGAAAACAACTACAATGAGCAGTTCTTC. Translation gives CASSVKENNYNEQFF. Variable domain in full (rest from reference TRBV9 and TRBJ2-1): DSGVTQTPKHLITATGQRVTLRCSPRSGDLSVYWYQQSLDQGLQFLIQYYNGEERAKGNILERFSAQQFPDLHSELNLSSLELGDSALYFCASSVKENNYNEQFFGPGTRLTVL.

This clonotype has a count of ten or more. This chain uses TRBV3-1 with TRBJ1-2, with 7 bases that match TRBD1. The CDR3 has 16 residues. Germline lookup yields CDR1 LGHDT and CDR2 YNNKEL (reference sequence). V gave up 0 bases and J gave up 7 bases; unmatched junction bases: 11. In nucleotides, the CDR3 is TGTGCCAGCAGCCAAGATTATCTCGCTAGGGGGCTTGGCTACACCTTC. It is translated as CASSQDYLARGLGYTF.

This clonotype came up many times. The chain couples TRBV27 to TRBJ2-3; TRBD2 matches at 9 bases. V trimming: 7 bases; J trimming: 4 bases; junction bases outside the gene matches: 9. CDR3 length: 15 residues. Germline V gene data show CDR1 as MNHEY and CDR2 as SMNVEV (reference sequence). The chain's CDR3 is CASTSNSGRPDTQYF. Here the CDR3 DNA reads TGTGCCAGCACCTCTAATAGCGGGAGACCAGATACGCAGTATTTT.

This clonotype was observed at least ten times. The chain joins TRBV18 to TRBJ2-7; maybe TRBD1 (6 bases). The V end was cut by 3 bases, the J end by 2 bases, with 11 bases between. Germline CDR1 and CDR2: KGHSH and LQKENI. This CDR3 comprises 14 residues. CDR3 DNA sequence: TGTGCCAGCTCACCGGGTTCAGGGGCCTACGAGCAGTACTTC. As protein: CASSPGSGAYEQYF. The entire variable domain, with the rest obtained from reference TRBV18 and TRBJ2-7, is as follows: NAGVMQNPRHLVRRRGQEARLRCSPMKGHSHVYWYRQLPEEGLKFMVYLQKENIIDESGMPKERFSAEFPKEGPSILRIQQVVRGDSAAYFCASSPGSGAYEQYFGPGTRLTVT.

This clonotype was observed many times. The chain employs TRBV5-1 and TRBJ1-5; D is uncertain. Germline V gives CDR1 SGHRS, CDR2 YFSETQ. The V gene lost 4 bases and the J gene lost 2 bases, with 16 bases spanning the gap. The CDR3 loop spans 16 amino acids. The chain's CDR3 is CASSPEPGGGNQPQHF. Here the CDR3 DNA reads TGCGCCAGCAGCCCCGAGCCGGGAGGCGGCAATCAGCCCCAGCATTTT.

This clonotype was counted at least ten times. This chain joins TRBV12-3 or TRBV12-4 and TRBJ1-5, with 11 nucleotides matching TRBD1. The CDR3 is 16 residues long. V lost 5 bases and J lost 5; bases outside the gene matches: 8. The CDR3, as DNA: TGTGCCAGCAGTCTCGGGACAGGGGGGAGCCATCAGCCCCAGCATTTT. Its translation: CASSLGTGGSHQPQHF.

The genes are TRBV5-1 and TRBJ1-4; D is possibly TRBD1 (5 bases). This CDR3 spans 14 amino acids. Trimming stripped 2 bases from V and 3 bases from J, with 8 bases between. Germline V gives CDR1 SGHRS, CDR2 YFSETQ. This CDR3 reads CASSFGAPNEKLFF. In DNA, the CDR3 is TGCGCCAGCAGCTTCGGGGCCCCTAATGAAAAACTGTTTTTT.

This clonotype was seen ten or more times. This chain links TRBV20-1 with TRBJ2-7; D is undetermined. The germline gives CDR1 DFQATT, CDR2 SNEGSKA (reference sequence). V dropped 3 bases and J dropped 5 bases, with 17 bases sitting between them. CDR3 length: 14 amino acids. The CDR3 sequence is CSARPRRVRHEQYF. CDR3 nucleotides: TGCAGTGCTAGGCCCCGGCGCGTCCGCCACGAGCAGTACTTC.

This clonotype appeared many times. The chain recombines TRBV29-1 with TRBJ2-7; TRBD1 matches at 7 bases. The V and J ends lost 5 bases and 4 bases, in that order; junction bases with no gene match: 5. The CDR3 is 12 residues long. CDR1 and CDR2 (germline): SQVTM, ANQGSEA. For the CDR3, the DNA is TGCAGCGTTATCGAGGGGGCTTACGAGCAGTACTTC. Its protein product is CSVIEGAYEQYF.

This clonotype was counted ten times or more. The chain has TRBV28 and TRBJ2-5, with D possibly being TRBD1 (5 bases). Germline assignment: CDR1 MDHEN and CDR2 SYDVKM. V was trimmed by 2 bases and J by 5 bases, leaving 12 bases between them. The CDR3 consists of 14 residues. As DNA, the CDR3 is TGTGCCAGCAGTTTAATGGCAGGGCAGGAGACCCAGTACTTC. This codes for CASSLMAGQETQYF.

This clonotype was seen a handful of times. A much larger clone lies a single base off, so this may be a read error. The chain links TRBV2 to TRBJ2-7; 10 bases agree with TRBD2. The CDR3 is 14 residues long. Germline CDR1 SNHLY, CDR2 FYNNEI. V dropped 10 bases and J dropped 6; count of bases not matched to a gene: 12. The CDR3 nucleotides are TGTGCCAACCGCGGAGCGGGAGGGTTCTGCGAGCAGTACTTC. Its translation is CANRGAGGFCEQYF.

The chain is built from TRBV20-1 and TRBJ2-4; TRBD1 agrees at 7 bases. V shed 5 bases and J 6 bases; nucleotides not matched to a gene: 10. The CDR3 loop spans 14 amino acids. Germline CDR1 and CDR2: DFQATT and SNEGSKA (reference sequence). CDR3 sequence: CSAVRGLRGNIQYF. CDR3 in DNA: TGCAGTGCTGTGAGGGGGCTTCGAGGAAACATTCAGTACTTC.

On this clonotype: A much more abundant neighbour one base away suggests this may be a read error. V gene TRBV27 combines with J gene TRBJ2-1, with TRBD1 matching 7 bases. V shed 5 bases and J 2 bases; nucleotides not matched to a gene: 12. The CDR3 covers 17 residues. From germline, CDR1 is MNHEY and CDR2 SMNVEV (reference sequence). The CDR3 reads CASSEAPGQRAYNEQFF. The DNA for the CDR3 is TGTGCCAGCAGTGAAGCGCCGGGACAGAGGGCCTACAATGAGCAGTTCTTC.

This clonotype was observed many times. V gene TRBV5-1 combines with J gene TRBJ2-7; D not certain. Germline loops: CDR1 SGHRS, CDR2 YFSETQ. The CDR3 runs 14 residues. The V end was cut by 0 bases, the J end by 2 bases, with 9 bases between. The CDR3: CASSLAAGPYEQYF. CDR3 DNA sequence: TGCGCCAGCAGCTTGGCGGCAGGACCCTACGAGCAGTACTTC.

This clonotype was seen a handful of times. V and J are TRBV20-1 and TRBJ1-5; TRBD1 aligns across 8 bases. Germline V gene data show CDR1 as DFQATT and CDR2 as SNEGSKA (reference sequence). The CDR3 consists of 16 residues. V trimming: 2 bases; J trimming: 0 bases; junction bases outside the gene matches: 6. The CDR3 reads CSARFDRGYSNQPQHF. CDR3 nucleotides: TGCAGTGCTAGATTCGACAGGGGTTATAGCAATCAGCCCCAGCATTTT.

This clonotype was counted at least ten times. The CDR3, as DNA: TGTGCCAGCAGTGAAGAGAAGGGATCACCCCTCCACTTT. It encodes CASSEEKGSPLHF. The chain recombines TRBV6-1 with TRBJ1-6; D unclear. This CDR3 has 13 residues. V gave up 1 base and J gave up 10 bases, with 8 bases separating them. In germline, CDR1 is MNHNS, CDR2 SASEGT.

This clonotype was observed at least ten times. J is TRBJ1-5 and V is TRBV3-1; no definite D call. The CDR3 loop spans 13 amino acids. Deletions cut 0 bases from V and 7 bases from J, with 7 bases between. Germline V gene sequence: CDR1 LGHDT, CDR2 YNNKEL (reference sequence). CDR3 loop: CASSQDSRQPQHF. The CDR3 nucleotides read TGTGCCAGCAGCCAAGATAGTAGGCAGCCCCAGCATTTT. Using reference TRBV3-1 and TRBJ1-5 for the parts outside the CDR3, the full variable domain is DTAVSQTPKYLVTQMGNDKSIKCEQNLGHDTMYWYKQDSKKFLKIMFSYNNKELIINETVPNRFSPKSPDKAHLNLHINSLELGDSAVYFCASSQDSRQPQHFGDGTRLSIL.

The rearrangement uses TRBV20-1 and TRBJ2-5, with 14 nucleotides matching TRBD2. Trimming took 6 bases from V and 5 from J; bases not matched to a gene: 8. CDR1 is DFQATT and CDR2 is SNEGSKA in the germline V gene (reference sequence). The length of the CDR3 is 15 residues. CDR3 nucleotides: TGCAGTGCAAGACTAGCGGGAGGGCCGCTGGAGACCCAGTACTTC. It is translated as CSARLAGGPLETQYF.